Presented here are 25 T cell receptor beta chains from one specimen sequenced in a study of persistence of HIV-infected CD4 T cells. The antigens these receptors bind are not known. Cells were stimulated with overlapping HIV-1 Gag 15-mer peptides. Sorting selected CD4+ T cells upregulating both CD40 ligand and CD69. This was the immunoSEQ version 4 assay in survey mode. Assay: immunoSEQ multiplex PCR; the TCRdb copy retains only in-frame clones and omits some. This sample has over 10,000 clones, with under 70% found just once. The source was CD4+ T cells sorted from PBMCs after roughly 18-hour stimulation, collected from a patient who received antiretroviral therapy. The receptors shown here come from an adult man with HIV who was CMV-seropositive.

The chain couples TRBV25-1 to TRBJ2-3; D might be TRBD2 (6 bases). In germline, CDR1 is MGHDK, CDR2 SYGVNS. This CDR3 has 14 amino acids. The germline V and J ends were trimmed by 4 bases and 10 bases, with 18 bases remaining between them. Here the CDR3 DNA reads TGTGCCAGCAGTGCACCGGGACTGCCGGCAGCGCAGTATTTT. This codes for CASSAPGLPAAQYF.

J is TRBJ1-2 and V is TRBV27; D possibly corresponds to TRBD1 (6 bases). V was shortened by 2 bases and J by 5 bases, with 18 bases between the two germline ends. The CDR3 runs 16 residues. Germline V gene lookup returns CDR1 MNHEY and CDR2 SMNVEV (reference sequence). The CDR3 loop is CASSLRVGAGEYGYTF. The CDR3 DNA reads TGTGCCAGCAGTTTAAGGGTGGGGGCAGGGGAATATGGCTACACCTTC.

The chain combines TRBV14 with TRBJ1-6; no definite D call. Germline V gene sequence: CDR1 SGHDN, CDR2 FVKESK. CDR3 size: 13 residues. V was trimmed by 5 bases and J by 8 bases, leaving 10 bases between them. In nucleotides, the CDR3 is TGTGCCAGCAGCACCCGACGGTATTCACCCCTCCACTTT. This translates into CASSTRRYSPLHF. The full variable domain, with the rest looked up from reference TRBV14 and TRBJ1-6, is EAGVTQFPSHSVIEKGQTVTLRCDPISGHDNLYWYRRVMGKEIKFLLHFVKESKQDESGMPNNRFLAERTGGTYSTLKVQPAELEDSGVYFCASSTRRYSPLHFGNGTRLTVT.

This clone was recorded a few times. The rearrangement uses TRBV14 and TRBJ1-1; unclear D gene. The CDR3 spans 13 residues. The germline V gene encodes CDR1 SGHDN and CDR2 FVKESK. Trimming took 1 base from V and 1 from J, leaving 4 bases between them. CDR3 loop: CASSQVRNTEAFF. The CDR3 DNA is TGTGCCAGCAGCCAAGTAAGGAACACTGAAGCTTTCTTT.

The CDR3 protein is CASSVDYYGYTF. The CDR3 DNA sequence: TGTGCCAGCAGCGTGGACTACTATGGCTACACCTTC. The chain links TRBV11-2 to TRBJ1-2; no clear D. Trimming removed 5 bases from V and 3 bases from J, with 7 bases in between. This CDR3 contains 12 residues. Germline-derived CDR1 and CDR2 are SGHAT and FQNNGV.

J is TRBJ1-1 and V is TRBV6-2 or TRBV6-3; D call uncertain. CDR1 is MNHEY and CDR2 is SVGEGT in the germline V gene. The CDR3 consists of 12 residues. Trimming left V 5 bases short and J 6 bases short, with 10 bases between. CDR3 in DNA: TGTGCCAGCAGTGGTTCGAGAGCTGAAGCTTTCTTT. It encodes CASSGSRAEAFF.

The CDR3 sequence is CASSETTGRGEAFF. The CDR3 DNA follows: TGTGCCAGCAGTGAAACGACTGGGAGGGGTGAAGCTTTCTTT. V gene TRBV6-1 combines with J gene TRBJ1-1, with D perhaps TRBD1 (5 bases). The germline gives CDR1 MNHNS, CDR2 SASEGT. V was pared by 2 bases and J by 7 bases, with 14 bases between. This CDR3 comprises 14 residues.

The V call is TRBV5-1, the J call TRBJ2-2; 7 nucleotides line up with TRBD2. The V and J ends lost 0 bases and 3 bases, in that order; junction bases with no gene match: 2. CDR1 is SGHRS, CDR2 YFSETQ, per germline. CDR3 length equals 15 residues. The CDR3 coding sequence is TGCGCCAGCAGCTTGGGCGGGGGATACACCGGGGAGCTGTTTTTT. Translation gives CASSLGGGYTGELFF. Supplemented by reference TRBV5-1 and TRBJ2-2, the full variable domain reads KAGVTQTPRYLIKTRGQQVTLSCSPISGHRSVSWYQQTPGQGLQFLFEYFSETQRNKGNFPGRFSGRQFSNSRSEMNVSTLELGDSALYLCASSLGGGYTGELFFGEGSRLTVL.

The chain couples TRBV4-2 to TRBJ2-7; 10 positions match TRBD2. The CDR3 sequence is 17 residues long. Trimming took 0 bases from V and 6 from J; bases not matched to a gene: 11. Germline lookup yields CDR1 LGHNA and CDR2 YNFKEQ. The CDR3 loop is CASSQDRVGLAGAEQYF. DNA of the CDR3: TGTGCCAGCAGCCAAGATCGAGTCGGCCTAGCGGGAGCCGAGCAGTACTTC.

V is TRBV18 and J is TRBJ2-3, with 9 bases aligning to TRBD2. After removal of 8 bases from V and 4 bases from J, the junction contained 10 bases not matched to a gene. The length of the CDR3 is 15 residues. Germline V gene sequence: CDR1 KGHSH, CDR2 LQKENI. CDR3 sequence reads: CASTYLREGPDTQYF. The DNA for the CDR3 is TGTGCCAGCACTTACTTGCGGGAGGGCCCAGATACGCAGTATTTT.

The rearrangement uses TRBV14 and TRBJ1-4; D ambiguous. Between the trimmed V and J ends, which lost 0 bases and 5 bases, there was a span of 16 bases. This CDR3 has 17 residues. In germline, CDR1 is SGHDN, CDR2 FVKESK. CDR3 sequence (DNA): TGTGCCAGCAGCCAAGATTTTAGAAGCGGAAAAAATGAAAAACTGTTTTTT. Translation: CASSQDFRSGKNEKLFF.

This chain uses TRBV6-2 or TRBV6-3 with TRBJ1-1, with D uncertain. CDR3 length equals 11 residues. Germline-derived CDR1 and CDR2 are MNHEY and SVGEGT. The V gene lost 6 bases and the J gene lost 3 bases, with 5 bases spanning the gap. The CDR3 spells CASSAYTEAFF. The CDR3 coding sequence is TGTGCCAGCAGCGCGTACACTGAAGCTTTCTTT.

V and J are TRBV19 and TRBJ1-6; 9 nucleotides align to TRBD1. Trimming at V came to 4 bases and at J to 9 bases, leaving 7 bases not matched to a gene. Germline-derived CDR1 and CDR2 are LNHDA and SQIVND (reference sequence). The CDR3 runs to 15 residues. The CDR3: CASSRGDRDGSPLHF. CDR3 DNA sequence: TGTGCCAGTAGTAGGGGGGACAGGGATGGTTCACCCCTCCACTTT.

The rearrangement joins TRBV18 to TRBJ2-7, with unresolved D. Per the germline V gene, CDR1 is KGHSH and CDR2 is LQKENI. This CDR3 has 13 residues. The germline V and J ends were trimmed by 0 bases and 3 bases, with 6 bases remaining between them. The CDR3 is CASSPPILYEQYF. DNA of the CDR3: TGTGCCAGCTCACCACCGATTCTCTACGAGCAGTACTTC.

J is TRBJ1-1 and V is TRBV4-1; no reliable D call. Germline V gene lookup returns CDR1 MGHRA and CDR2 YSYEKL. The CDR3 runs 15 residues. V was cut by 6 bases and J by 0 bases, with 14 bases left in between. CDR3 bases: TGCGCCAGCAGAAGGCCCGAGGCACTGAACACTGAAGCTTTCTTT. Amino acids: CASRRPEALNTEAFF.

The chain recombines TRBV27 with TRBJ2-7; D is tentatively TRBD1 or TRBD2 (6 bases each). CDR3 length equals 16 residues. V gave up 3 bases and J gave up 4 bases, with 19 bases separating them. The germline V gene encodes CDR1 MNHEY and CDR2 SMNVEV (reference sequence). The CDR3 sequence is CASSFRGAGPLYEQYF. The DNA of the CDR3 is TGTGCCAGCAGTTTTAGGGGGGCAGGGCCCCTTTACGAGCAGTACTTC.

CDR3 loop: CAWSGGASLPVKAFF. In DNA, the CDR3 is TGTGCCTGGAGTGGGGGGGCATCACTACCTGTAAAAGCTTTCTTT. The chain links TRBV30 to TRBJ1-1; D may be TRBD1 (6 bases). Trimming removed 1 base at V and 9 bases at J, with 21 bases between. The CDR3 contains 15 residues. Germline CDR1 is GTSNPN and CDR2 is SVGIG (reference sequence).

The rearrangement uses TRBV11-2 and TRBJ2-5; D is possibly TRBD2 (7 bases). Germline CDR1 is SGHAT and CDR2 is FQNNGV. The CDR3 has 15 residues. Trimming shortened V by 0 bases and J by 6 bases, and 14 bases separated the two germline ends. The CDR3 DNA reads TGTGCCAGCAGCTTAGAGGGGGGGCGCCTTAAGACCCAGTACTTC. This sequence encodes CASSLEGGRLKTQYF.

The V and J genes are TRBV10-2 and TRBJ1-1, with 7 bases aligning to TRBD1. Germline V gene sequence: CDR1 WSHSY, CDR2 SAAADI. The junction had 8 bases not matched to a gene; V was cut back by 6 bases and J by 1 base. The CDR3 extends over 15 amino acids. CDR3 protein: CASREEGARNTEAFF. In DNA form, the CDR3 reads TGCGCCAGCAGGGAGGAGGGGGCCAGGAACACTGAAGCTTTCTTT.

The rearrangement joins TRBV7-9 to TRBJ2-5, with no clear D. Trimming cost V 5 bases and J 2 bases, with 3 bases left between them. Germline V gene data show CDR1 as SEHNR and CDR2 as FQNEAQ (reference sequence). The CDR3 contains 11 residues. The CDR3 region is CASSRQETQYF. The DNA for the CDR3 is TGTGCCAGCAGCCGTCAAGAGACCCAGTACTTC.

The rearrangement joins TRBV14 to TRBJ2-7; perhaps D is TRBD1 or TRBD2 (5 bases each). The germline gives CDR1 SGHDN, CDR2 FVKESK. The CDR3 consists of 13 residues. Trimming cost V 1 base and J 5 bases, with 9 bases left between them. CDR3 in DNA: TGTGCCAGCAGCCAAGGGGGGTGGAACGAGCAGTACTTC. This sequence encodes CASSQGGWNEQYF.

The V gene is TRBV4-2, the J gene TRBJ1-6; D is unclear. The germline gives CDR1 LGHNA, CDR2 YNFKEQ. The germline V and J ends were trimmed by 0 bases and 0 bases, with 12 bases remaining between them. The CDR3 is made up of 18 amino acids. The CDR3 DNA is TGTGCCAGCAGCCAAGATCTGCCGGGAGTCTCCTATAATTCACCCCTCCACTTT. Translation gives CASSQDLPGVSYNSPLHF.

The chain recombines TRBV3-1 (or the pseudogene TRBV3-2) with TRBJ1-4; D is uncertain. V gave up 1 base and J gave up 8 bases, with 17 bases separating them. The germline V gene encodes CDR1 LGHDT and CDR2 YNNKEL (reference sequence). CDR3 size: 16 residues. The CDR3 DNA is TGTGCCAGCAGCCAAGGCCTCGGTCGGAGATCGGAAAAACTGTTTTTT. Translating gives CASSQGLGRRSEKLFF.

This sequence joins TRBV14 and TRBJ1-2; D unclear. CDR3 length: 13 residues. Between the trimmed V and J ends, which lost 0 bases and 4 bases, there was a span of 6 bases. CDR1 SGHDN and CDR2 FVKESK come from the germline V gene. CDR3 nucleotides: TGTGCCAGCAGCCAAGACAGATTCTATGGCTACACCTTC. This gives the protein CASSQDRFYGYTF.

Written as DNA, the CDR3 is TGCGCCAGCAGCTTTCGAGCGGGGGAGGAAGAGACCCAGTACTTC. Translating it yields CASSFRAGEEETQYF. This rearrangement joins TRBV5-1 to TRBJ2-5, with TRBD2 matching over 8 bases. Germline CDR1 reads SGHRS; CDR2 reads YFSETQ. The CDR3 is 15 amino acids. Trimming took 2 bases from V and 3 from J; bases not matched to a gene: 6.